This paragraph reports one TCR beta chain. The sample comes from a study of cytomegalovirus exposure and HLA in healthy donors. Germline loops: CDR1 MDHEN, CDR2 SYDVKM. The CDR3 covers 13 residues. The V gene lost 4 bases and the J gene lost 5 bases, with 10 bases spanning the gap. Produced via immunoSEQ multiplex PCR; TCRdb's table is partial and in-frame only. The sample records 47,000 or so clones, about 90% being singletons. Material for sequencing was PBMCs. The source of this sequence is a man aged 18 to 30 in good health and CMV-seronegative. This chain links TRBV28 with TRBJ2-3, with a tentative D call TRBD1 (6 bases). CDR3 DNA sequence: TGTGCCAGCAGTTCCCAGGGGCAAGATACGCAGTATTTT. This encodes CASSSQGQDTQYF.